This record covers a single T cell receptor (beta chain). The entry originates in a study of blood T cell repertoires in COVID-19. For the study at large: The United States, Italy and Spain supplied acute and convalescent COVID-19 samples. PBMCs, B-cell-depleted T cells, or T cells were the source of the cDNA or gDNA that made up the material.

Profiling relied on immunoSEQ multiplex PCR, and the TCRdb table lists in-frame clones only, not all of them. The sample yields 200,000 to 250,000 clones, around 84% seen once. The clonotype originates from a woman over 75 with active or convalescent COVID-19. Input material: peripheral blood.

CDR3 loop: CASSQGPSGTNTGELFF. Written as DNA, the CDR3 is TGCGCCAGCAGCCAAGGTCCTAGCGGGACGAACACCGGGGAGCTGTTTTTT. The chain couples TRBV4-3 to TRBJ2-2; TRBD2 matches at 9 bases. The J segment lost 0 bases and the V segment lost 1 base, leaving 3 bases of the junction unmatched. Looked up from germline, CDR1 is LGHNA and CDR2 is YSLEER. The CDR3 sequence is 17 residues long.